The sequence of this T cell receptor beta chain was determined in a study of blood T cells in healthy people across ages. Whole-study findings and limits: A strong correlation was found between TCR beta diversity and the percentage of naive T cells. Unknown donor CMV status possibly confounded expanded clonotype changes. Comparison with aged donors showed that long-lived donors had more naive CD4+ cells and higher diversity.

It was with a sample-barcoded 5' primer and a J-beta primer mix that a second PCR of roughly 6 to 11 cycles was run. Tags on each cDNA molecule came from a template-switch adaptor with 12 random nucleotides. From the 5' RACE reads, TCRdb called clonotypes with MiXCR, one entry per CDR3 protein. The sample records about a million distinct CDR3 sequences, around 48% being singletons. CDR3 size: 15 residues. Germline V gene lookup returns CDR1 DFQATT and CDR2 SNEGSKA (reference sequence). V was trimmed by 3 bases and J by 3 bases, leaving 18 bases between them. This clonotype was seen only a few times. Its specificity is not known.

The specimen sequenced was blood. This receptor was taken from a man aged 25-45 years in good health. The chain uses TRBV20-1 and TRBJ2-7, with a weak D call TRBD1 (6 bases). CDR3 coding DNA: TGCAGTGCTAGTTCGGAAGACAGGAGTTACTACGAGCAGTACTTC. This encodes CSASSEDRSYYEQYF.